The clone carrying this TCR beta chain has at least ten counts. These data belong to a study of CD8 T cells in ankylosing spondylitis. CDR1 and CDR2 from the germline V gene are SGHNT and YENEEA. The length of the CDR3 is 16 residues. V was clipped by 4 bases and J by 1 base; unmatched bases: 2. TCRdb fed the 5' RACE reads into MiXCR, producing one record per CDR3 protein. The table has over 150,000 distinct CDR3 sequences, 15% to 20% seen once. This chain connects TRBV11-3 to TRBJ2-3; 13 bases match TRBD2. Sequencing used blood, either unsorted or a sorted T cell fraction (not recorded which). The TCR originated in a male donor aged 10-35 years with ankylosing spondylitis or in good health (not recorded which). The CDR3 nucleotides read TGTGCCAGCAGCTCAGGACTAGCGGGAGGCACAGATACGCAGTATTTT. Protein sequence: CASSSGLAGGTDTQYF.